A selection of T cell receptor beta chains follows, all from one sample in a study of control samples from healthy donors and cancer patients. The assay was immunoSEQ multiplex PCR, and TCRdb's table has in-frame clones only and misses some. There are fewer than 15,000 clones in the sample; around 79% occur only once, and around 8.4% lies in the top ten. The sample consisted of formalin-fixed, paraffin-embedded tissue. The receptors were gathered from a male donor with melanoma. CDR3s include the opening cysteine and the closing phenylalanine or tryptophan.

CAWSWANYGYTF | TRBJ1-2 | TRBV30
CASSISGTYGYTF | TRBJ1-2 | TRBV19
CASQRQGASGANVLTF | TRBJ2-6 | TRBV2
CASSQVLAGGTDTQYF | TRBJ2-3 | TRBV3-1/TRBV3-2
CASSQSTGELFF | TRBJ2-2 | TRBV4-3
CASSLTYRGITDTQYF | TRBJ2-3 | TRBV4-3
CASSLGWAGVTQPQHF | TRBJ1-5 | TRBV28
CASSYRRYLDTGELFF | TRBJ2-2 | TRBV11-2
CASSLGDSKDTQYF | TRBJ2-3 | TRBV11-3
CASIEPGQAFGYTF | TRBJ1-2 | TRBV7-9
CASSIVGGSAFF | TRBJ1-1 | TRBV19
CAWSLSWTEAFF | TRBJ1-1 | TRBV30
CASSYGTGSQPQHF | TRBJ1-5 | TRBV6-5
CATSPGQAVRIEDIAKNIQYF | TRBJ2-4 | TRBV19
CASSPLGTDNQPQHF | TRBJ1-5 | TRBV5-1
CASSLEGRGGAGETQYF | TRBJ2-5 | TRBV7-8
CASSQVGRLSYGYTF | TRBJ1-2 | TRBV3-1/TRBV3-2
CASTRDVVGPNTEAFF | TRBJ1-1 | TRBV7-9
CASSLYSGVVHQPQHF | TRBJ1-5 | TRBV28
CASSLNGQKTQYF | TRBJ2-5 | TRBV7-2
CASSLAWGARYEQYF | TRBJ2-7 | TRBV5-1
CASSQIPGTVTTYGYTF | TRBJ1-2 | TRBV4-1
CASSLAGGMDEKLFF | TRBJ1-4 | TRBV5-6
CASSQDPATNEKLFF | TRBJ1-4 | TRBV3-1/TRBV3-2
CASSPRPPFEQYF | TRBJ2-7 | TRBV7-2
CASSQGGGTDTQYF | TRBJ2-3 | TRBV7-8
CSVLGTGVEKLFF | TRBJ1-4 | TRBV29-1
CASSLGTEMFGIQYF | TRBJ2-4 | TRBV5-1
CSASKNTEAFF | TRBJ1-1 | TRBV20-1
CACTQGGPFDEQFF | TRBJ2-1 | TRBV30
CASSPNLAKTQYF | TRBJ2-5 | TRBV2
CASSTFVQGNYGYTF | TRBJ1-2 | TRBV18
CASSKTQENTEAFF | TRBJ1-1 | TRBV6-2/TRBV6-3
CASSRTGKHNQPQHF | TRBJ1-5 | TRBV19
CASSEQRFDSARGYTF | TRBJ1-2 | TRBV5-1
CASSPWRGREQYF | TRBJ2-7 | TRBV4-2
CASSLAGGLDTQYF | TRBJ2-3 | TRBV7-9
CASSLTMGRGSYNEQFF | TRBJ2-1 | TRBV5-1
CASSPDRSATNEKLFF | TRBJ1-4 | TRBV18
CASSRTGHYGYTF | TRBJ1-2 | TRBV5-8
CASSLRWGSQETQYF | TRBJ2-5 | TRBV5-5